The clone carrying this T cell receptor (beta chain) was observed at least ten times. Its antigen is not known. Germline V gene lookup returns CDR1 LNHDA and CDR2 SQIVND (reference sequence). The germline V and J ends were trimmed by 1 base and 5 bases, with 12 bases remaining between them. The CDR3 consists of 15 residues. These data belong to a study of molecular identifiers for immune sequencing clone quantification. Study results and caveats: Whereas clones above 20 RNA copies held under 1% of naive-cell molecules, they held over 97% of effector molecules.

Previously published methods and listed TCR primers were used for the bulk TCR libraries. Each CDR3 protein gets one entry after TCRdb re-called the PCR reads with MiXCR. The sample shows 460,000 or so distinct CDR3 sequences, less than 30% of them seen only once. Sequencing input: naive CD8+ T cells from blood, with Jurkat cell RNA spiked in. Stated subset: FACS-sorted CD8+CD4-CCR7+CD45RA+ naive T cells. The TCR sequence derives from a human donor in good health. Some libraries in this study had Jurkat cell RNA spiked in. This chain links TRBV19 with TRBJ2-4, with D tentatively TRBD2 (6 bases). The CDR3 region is CASSIGSRGENIQYF. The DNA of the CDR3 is TGTGCCAGTAGTATAGGATCGCGCGGGGAAAACATTCAGTACTTC.